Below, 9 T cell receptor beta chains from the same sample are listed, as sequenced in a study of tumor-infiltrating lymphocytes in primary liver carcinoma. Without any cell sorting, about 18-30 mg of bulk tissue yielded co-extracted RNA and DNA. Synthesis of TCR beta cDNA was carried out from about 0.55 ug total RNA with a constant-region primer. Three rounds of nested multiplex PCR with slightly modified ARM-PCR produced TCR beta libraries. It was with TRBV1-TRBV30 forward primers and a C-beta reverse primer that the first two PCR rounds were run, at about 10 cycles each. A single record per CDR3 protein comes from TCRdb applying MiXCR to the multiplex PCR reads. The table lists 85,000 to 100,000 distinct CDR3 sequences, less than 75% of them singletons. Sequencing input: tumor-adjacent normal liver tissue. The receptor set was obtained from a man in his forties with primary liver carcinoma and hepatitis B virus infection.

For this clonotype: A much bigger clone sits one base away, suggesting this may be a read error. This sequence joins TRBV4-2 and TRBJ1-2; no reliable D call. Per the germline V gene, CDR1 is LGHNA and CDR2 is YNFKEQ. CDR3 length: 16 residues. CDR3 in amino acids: CASNQEAWQINYGYTF. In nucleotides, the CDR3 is TGTGCCAGCAACCAAGAGGCTTGGCAGATCAACTATGGCTACACCTTC.

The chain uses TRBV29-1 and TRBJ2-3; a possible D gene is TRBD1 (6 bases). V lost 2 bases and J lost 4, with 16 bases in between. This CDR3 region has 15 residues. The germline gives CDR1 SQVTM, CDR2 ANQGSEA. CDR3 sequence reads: CSVEPQVQGPDTQYF. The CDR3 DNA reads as TGCAGCGTTGAACCTCAGGTACAGGGCCCAGATACGCAGTATTTT.

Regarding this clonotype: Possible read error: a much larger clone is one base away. The CDR3 loop reads CASSESGTGGYEQFF. For the CDR3, the DNA is TGCGCCAGCAGTGAGTCGGGGACAGGGGGCTACGAGCAGTTCTTC. The chain recombines TRBV10-1 with TRBJ2-7; 12 nucleotides match TRBD1. The DNA end favors TRBJ2-1, so the J call may be wrong. The CDR3 length is 15 residues. Germline-derived CDR1 and CDR2 are WNHNN and SYGVQD (reference sequence).

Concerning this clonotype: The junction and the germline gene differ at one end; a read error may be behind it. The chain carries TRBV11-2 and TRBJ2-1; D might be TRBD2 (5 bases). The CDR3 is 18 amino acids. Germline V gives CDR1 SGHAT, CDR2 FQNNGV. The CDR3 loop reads CASGRTEGRLARPNEQSF. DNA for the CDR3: TGTGCCAGCGGCCGTACAGAAGGGAGATTAGCGAGGCCCAATGAGCAGTCCTTC. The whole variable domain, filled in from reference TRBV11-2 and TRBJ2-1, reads EAGVAQSPRYKIIEKRQSVAFWCNPISGHATLYWYQQILGQGPKLLIQFQNNGVVDDSQLPKDRFSAERLKGVDSTLKIQPAKLEDSAVYLCASGRTEGRLARPNEQSFGPGTRLTVL.

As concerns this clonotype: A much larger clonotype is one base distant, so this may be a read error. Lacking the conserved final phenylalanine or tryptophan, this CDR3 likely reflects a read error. CDR3 protein: CSVEDTGGKTEAFY. CDR3 DNA: TGCAGCGTTGAAGATACCGGGGGAAAAACTGAAGCTTTCTAT. The chain is built from TRBV29-1 and TRBJ1-1; D might be TRBD1 (5 bases). The V gene's germline CDR1 is SQVTM and CDR2 ANQGSEA. Trimming pared 0 bases from V and 5 bases from J, leaving 13 bases between. The CDR3 consists of 14 residues.

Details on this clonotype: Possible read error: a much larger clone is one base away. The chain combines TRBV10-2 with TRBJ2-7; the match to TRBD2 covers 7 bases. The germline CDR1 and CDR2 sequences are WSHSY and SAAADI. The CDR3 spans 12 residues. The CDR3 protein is CASRVAGYEQNF. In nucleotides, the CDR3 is TGCGCCAGCAGGGTAGCGGGCTACGAGCAGAACTTC.

CDR3 amino acids: CASSFVVFYYEQYF. In DNA form, the CDR3 reads TGTGCCAGCAGCTTTGTAGTGTTCTACTACGAGCAGTACTTC. The chain carries TRBV11-2 and TRBJ2-7; D is unclear. V lost 3 bases, J lost 3 bases, and 12 bases lay in between. The germline gives CDR1 SGHAT, CDR2 FQNNGV. The CDR3 sequence is 14 residues long.

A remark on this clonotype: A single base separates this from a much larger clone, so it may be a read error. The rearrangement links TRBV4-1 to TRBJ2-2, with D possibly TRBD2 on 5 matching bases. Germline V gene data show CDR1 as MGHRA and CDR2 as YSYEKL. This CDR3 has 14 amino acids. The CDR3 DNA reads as TGCGCCAGCAGTCATTTGACGGTCGCCGGGGAGCTGCTTTTT. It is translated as CASSHLTVAGELLF.

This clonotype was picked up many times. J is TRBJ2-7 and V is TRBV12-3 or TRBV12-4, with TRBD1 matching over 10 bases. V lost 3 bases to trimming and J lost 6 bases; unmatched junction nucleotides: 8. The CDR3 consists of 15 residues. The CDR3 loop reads CASSFGGTGVREQYF. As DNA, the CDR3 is TGTGCCAGCAGTTTTGGCGGGACAGGGGTACGCGAGCAGTACTTC.